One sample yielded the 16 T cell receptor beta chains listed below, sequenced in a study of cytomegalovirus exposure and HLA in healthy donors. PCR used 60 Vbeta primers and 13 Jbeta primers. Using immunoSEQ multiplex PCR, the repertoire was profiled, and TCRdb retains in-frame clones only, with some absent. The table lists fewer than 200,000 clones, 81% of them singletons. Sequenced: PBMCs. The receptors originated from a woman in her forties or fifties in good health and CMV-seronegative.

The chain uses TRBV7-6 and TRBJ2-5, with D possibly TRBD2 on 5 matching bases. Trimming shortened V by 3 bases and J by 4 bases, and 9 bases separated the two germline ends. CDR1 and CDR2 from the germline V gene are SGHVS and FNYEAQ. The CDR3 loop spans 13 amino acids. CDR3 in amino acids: CASSFLASETQYF. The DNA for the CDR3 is TGTGCCAGCAGCTTCCTAGCTTCAGAGACCCAGTACTTC.

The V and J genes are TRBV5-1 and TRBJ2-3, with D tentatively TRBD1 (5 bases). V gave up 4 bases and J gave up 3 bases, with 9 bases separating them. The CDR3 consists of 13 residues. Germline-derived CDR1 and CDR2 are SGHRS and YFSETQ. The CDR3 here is CASSDQGTDTQYF. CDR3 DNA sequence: TGCGCCAGCAGCGATCAGGGAACAGATACGCAGTATTTT. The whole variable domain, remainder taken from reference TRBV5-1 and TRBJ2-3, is KAGVTQTPRYLIKTRGQQVTLSCSPISGHRSVSWYQQTPGQGLQFLFEYFSETQRNKGNFPGRFSGRQFSNSRSEMNVSTLELGDSALYLCASSDQGTDTQYFGPGTRLTVL.

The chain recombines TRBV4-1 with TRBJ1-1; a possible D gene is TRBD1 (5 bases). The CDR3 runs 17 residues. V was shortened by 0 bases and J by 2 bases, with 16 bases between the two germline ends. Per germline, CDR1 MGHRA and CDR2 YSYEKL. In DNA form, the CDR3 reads TGCGCCAGCAGCCAAGATCAAGGCGGGGGTTACAACACTGAAGCTTTCTTT. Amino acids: CASSQDQGGGYNTEAFF.

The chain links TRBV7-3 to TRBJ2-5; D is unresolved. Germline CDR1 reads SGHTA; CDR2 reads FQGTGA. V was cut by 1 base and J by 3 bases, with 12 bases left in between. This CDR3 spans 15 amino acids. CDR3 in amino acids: CASSLKGGKEETQYF. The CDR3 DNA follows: TGTGCCAGCAGCTTAAAAGGCGGCAAAGAAGAGACCCAGTACTTC.

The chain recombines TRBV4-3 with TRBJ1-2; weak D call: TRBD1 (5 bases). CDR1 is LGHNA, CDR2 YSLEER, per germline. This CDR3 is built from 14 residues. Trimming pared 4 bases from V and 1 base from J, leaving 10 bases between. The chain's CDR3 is CASSPDTNNYGYTF. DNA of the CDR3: TGCGCCAGCAGCCCGGACACGAATAACTATGGCTACACCTTC.

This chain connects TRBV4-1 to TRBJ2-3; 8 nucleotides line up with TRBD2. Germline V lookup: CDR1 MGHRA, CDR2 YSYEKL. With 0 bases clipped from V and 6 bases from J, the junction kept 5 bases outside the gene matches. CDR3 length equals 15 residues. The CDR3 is CASSQERASGDTQYF. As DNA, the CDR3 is TGCGCCAGCAGCCAAGAAAGGGCTAGCGGGGATACGCAGTATTTT.

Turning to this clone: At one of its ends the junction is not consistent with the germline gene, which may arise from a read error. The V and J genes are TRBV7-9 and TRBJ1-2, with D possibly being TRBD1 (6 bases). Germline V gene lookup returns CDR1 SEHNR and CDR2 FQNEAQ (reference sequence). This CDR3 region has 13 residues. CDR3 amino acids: CSSSHRVDYGYTF. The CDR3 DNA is TGTTCCAGCAGCCACAGGGTCGACTATGGCTACACCTTC.

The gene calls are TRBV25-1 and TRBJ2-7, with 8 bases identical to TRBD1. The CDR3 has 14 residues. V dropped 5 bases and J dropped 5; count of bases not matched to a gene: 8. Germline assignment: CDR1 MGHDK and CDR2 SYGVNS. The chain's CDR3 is CASSYSGGFDEQYF. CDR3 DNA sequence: TGTGCCAGCAGTTACTCAGGGGGCTTCGACGAGCAGTACTTC.

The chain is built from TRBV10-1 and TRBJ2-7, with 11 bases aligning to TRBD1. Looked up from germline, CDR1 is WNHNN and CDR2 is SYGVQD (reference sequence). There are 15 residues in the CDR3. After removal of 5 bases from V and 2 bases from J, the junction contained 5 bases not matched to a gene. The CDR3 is CASSPPGQGAYEQYF. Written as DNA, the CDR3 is TGCGCCAGCAGTCCTCCGGGACAGGGGGCCTACGAGCAGTACTTC.

The CDR3 loop reads CASSSRRGLDTGELFF. In DNA, the CDR3 is TGTGCCAGCAGCTCAAGGAGAGGACTTGACACCGGGGAGCTGTTTTTT. This chain links TRBV7-2 with TRBJ2-2; D perhaps matches TRBD2 (5 bases). Germline assignment: CDR1 SGHTA and CDR2 FQGNSA. The CDR3 totals 16 residues. V lost 4 bases, J lost 3 bases, and 15 bases lay in between.

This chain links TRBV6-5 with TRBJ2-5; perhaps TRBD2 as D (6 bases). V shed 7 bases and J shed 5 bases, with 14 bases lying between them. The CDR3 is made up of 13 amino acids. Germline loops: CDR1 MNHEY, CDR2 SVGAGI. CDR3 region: CASKGPGGETQYF. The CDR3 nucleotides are TGTGCCAGCAAGGGCCCCGGAGGGGAGACCCAGTACTTC.

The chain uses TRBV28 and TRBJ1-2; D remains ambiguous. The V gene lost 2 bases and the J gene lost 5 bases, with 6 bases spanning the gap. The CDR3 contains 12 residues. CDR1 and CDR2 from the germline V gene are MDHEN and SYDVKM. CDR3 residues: CASSLGGYGYTF. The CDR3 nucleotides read TGTGCCAGCAGTTTAGGAGGGTATGGCTACACCTTC.

As DNA, the CDR3 is TGCGCCAGCAGCCTGGGGGGGGGAAGTGGCTACACCTTC. Amino acid sequence: CASSLGGGSGYTF. The rearrangement uses TRBV4-1 and TRBJ1-2, with D perhaps TRBD1 (5 bases). The V gene lost 4 bases and the J gene lost 7 bases, with 13 bases spanning the gap. The germline V gene encodes CDR1 MGHRA and CDR2 YSYEKL. The CDR3 is 13 amino acids.

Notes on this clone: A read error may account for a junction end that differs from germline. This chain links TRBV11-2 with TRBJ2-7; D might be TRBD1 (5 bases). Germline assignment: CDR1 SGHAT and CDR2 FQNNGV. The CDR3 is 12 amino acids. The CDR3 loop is CASSPTAYGQYF. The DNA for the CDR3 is TGTGCCAGCAGCCCGACAGCATACGGGCAGTACTTC.

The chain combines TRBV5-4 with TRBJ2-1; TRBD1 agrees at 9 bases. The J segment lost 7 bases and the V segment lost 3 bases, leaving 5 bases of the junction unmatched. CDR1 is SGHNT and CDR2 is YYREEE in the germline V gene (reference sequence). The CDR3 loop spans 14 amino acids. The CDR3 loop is CASSSGQGLNEQFF. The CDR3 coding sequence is TGTGCCAGCAGCTCAGGACAGGGGCTAAATGAGCAGTTCTTC.

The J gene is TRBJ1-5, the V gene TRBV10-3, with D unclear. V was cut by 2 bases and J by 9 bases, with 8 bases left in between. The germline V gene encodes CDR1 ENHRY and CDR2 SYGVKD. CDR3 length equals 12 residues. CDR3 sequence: CAISEAEGPQHF. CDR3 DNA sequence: TGTGCCATCAGTGAGGCGGAAGGGCCCCAGCATTTT.